This TCR beta chain appears in the sequencing data of a study of beta chain features in type 1 diabetes. V lost 5 bases to trimming and J lost 5 bases, with 18 bases between them. The CDR3 is 15 residues long. Germline-derived CDR1 and CDR2 are LGHNA and YSLEER. TCRB transcripts that were expressed got sequenced, as all of the isolated RNA had been reverse transcribed. Using immunoSEQ multiplex PCR, the repertoire was profiled, and TCRdb retains in-frame clones only, with some absent. The sample lists 450,000 to 600,000 clones, approximately 31% occurring once. Sorting of CD4+ naive, central memory, regulatory and stem cell-like memory cells was performed via CD45RO/CCR7/CD25/CD127/CD95/CD27. A remark on this clone: Its specificity is unknown.

Study-wide results and limits: The analysis here could not establish whether HLA type shapes TCRB rearrangement. Equally in patients and controls, shorter templates might have been favored by PCR. VDJ junctions in type 1 diabetes patients carried more deletions and fewer insertions.

This TCR came from a man younger than 35 in good health. Sequencing was done on a sample of naive CD4+ T cells from blood. The V and J genes are TRBV4-3 and TRBJ2-5; D is perhaps TRBD1 (6 bases). DNA of the CDR3: TGCGCCAGCAGCGGTGGACAGCCTTGGGCGGAGACCCAGTACTTC. It encodes CASSGGQPWAETQYF.